These T cell receptor beta chains were read from a single sample in a study of shared clonotypes between healthy human individuals. Data came from immunoSEQ multiplex PCR; TCRdb stores just in-frame clones and leaves some out. There are hundreds of thousands of clones in the sample; under 80% occur only once, and over 1.5% lies in the top ten. Sequencing input: memory CD4+ T cells sorted from blood. All receptors come from a woman in her twenties or thirties in good health. Both conserved end residues are part of each CDR3. The D gene is left open where the match is weak. Clone size, where shown, is once, few, many, or a class for clones that have expanded.

J gene | clone size | CDR3 length | V gene | D gene | CDR3 DNA | CDR3 protein
TRBJ2-2 | once | 15 | TRBV6-6 | NA | TGTGCCAGCAGGACCGGAGGTAGCTACACCGGGGAGCTGTTTTTT | CASRTGGSYTGELFF
TRBJ2-1 | NA | 12 | TRBV6-5 | TRBD1 | TGTGCCAGCAGCACCGGACAGGGGGGGCAGTTCTTC | CASSTGQGGQFF
TRBJ1-4 | NA | 15 | TRBV5-1 | NA | TGCGCCAGCAGCTTTGGGCGGCCCACTAATGAAAAACTGTTTTTT | CASSFGRPTNEKLFF
TRBJ1-1 | NA | 16 | TRBV19 | TRBD1 | TGTGCCAGTAGTATAGTCCAGGGGGGGAAGAACACTGAAGCTTTCTTT | CASSIVQGGKNTEAFF
TRBJ1-4 | NA | 18 | TRBV19 | TRBD1 | TGTGCCAGTAGCTCCAAGGGACAGCCCTTCTCAACTAATGAAAAACTGTTTTTT | CASSSKGQPFSTNEKLFF
TRBJ2-2 | NA | 15 | TRBV7-7 | NA | TGTGCCAGCAGTCCTCTGGCCGGAGCTGCCGGGGAGCTGTTTTTT | CASSPLAGAAGELFF
TRBJ1-1 | NA | 13 | TRBV5-4 | NA | TGTGCCAGCAGCTTAAATTCCAACACTGAAGCTTTCTTT | CASSLNSNTEAFF
TRBJ1-3 | NA | 15 | TRBV19 | TRBD1 | TGTGCCAGTAGTATTTCGCGGGACAGAGCAAACACCATATATTTT | CASSISRDRANTIYF
TRBJ1-4 | NA | 15 | TRBV7-3 | TRBD1 | TGTGCCAGCAGCCCAGGGGGCAGGGCGGGAGAAAAACTGTTTTTT | CASSPGGRAGEKLFF
TRBJ2-2 | NA | 17 | TRBV7-9 | TRBD2 | TGTGCCAGCAGCTTATATAGCGGGAGTAGTAGCGCCGGGGAGCTGTTTTTT | CASSLYSGSSSAGELFF
TRBJ2-7 | few | 16 | TRBV15 | TRBD1 | TGTGCCACCAGCAGCCACCAGGGGGCGCGGTTCCACGAGCAGTACTTC | CATSSHQGARFHEQYF
TRBJ1-5 | NA | 13 | TRBV5-1 | NA | TGCGCCAGCAGCCCGCAGGGTAATCAACCCCAGCATTTT | CASSPQGNQPQHF
TRBJ1-1 | few | 16 | TRBV11-2 | NA | TGTGCCAGCAGCTTAATCTGGGGGCCGCTTAGCACTGAAGCTTTCTTT | CASSLIWGPLSTEAFF
TRBJ2-1 | NA | 19 | TRBV9 | NA | TGTGCCAGCAGCGTAGGGCAGGTCGAGGGATGGGGGTCCTACAATGAGCAGTTCTTC | CASSVGQVEGWGSYNEQFF
TRBJ2-7 | NA | 14 | TRBV27 | TRBD1 | TGTGCCAGCAGTGTAAACAGGGGGCGGTACGAGCAGTACTTC | CASSVNRGRYEQYF
TRBJ2-2 | few | 15 | TRBV5-1 | TRBD1 | TGCGCCAGCAGCTTGGCCAGGGGGCGAACCGGGGAGCTGTTTTTT | CASSLARGRTGELFF
TRBJ2-7 | NA | 15 | TRBV27 | NA | TGTGCCAGCAGTTTATCGAGGCGGGGAGCTTACGAGCAGTACTTC | CASSLSRRGAYEQYF
TRBJ1-1 | NA | 14 | TRBV29-1 | NA | TGCAGCGTCATCTTCCAAGGGGGGAACACTGAAGCTTTCTTT | CSVIFQGGNTEAFF
TRBJ1-5 | NA | 14 | TRBV30 | TRBD1 | TGTGCCTGGAGTACGACAGGGGTGGATCAGCCCCAGCATTTT | CAWSTTGVDQPQHF
TRBJ1-6 | NA | 14 | TRBV5-4 | NA | TGTGCCAGCAGCAAAGAGAGGCATAATTCACCCCTCCACTTT | CASSKERHNSPLHF
TRBJ2-1 | once | 15 | TRBV5-1 | NA | TGCGCCAGCAGCTTAGCCGGGGGTGGTTACAATGAGCAGTTCTTC | CASSLAGGGYNEQFF
TRBJ2-1 | NA | 16 | TRBV7-2 | TRBD2 | TGTGCCAGCAGCTTAGGACTAGCGGATTCCTACAATGAGCAGTTCTTC | CASSLGLADSYNEQFF
TRBJ1-3 | NA | 14 | TRBV7-2 | NA | TGTGCCAGCAGTCAACGGAGGACTGGAAACACCATATATTTT | CASSQRRTGNTIYF
TRBJ2-7 | NA | 16 | TRBV6-5 | NA | TGTGCCAGCAGTTACTCGACACGGGGAGCGAGCTACGAGCAGTACTTC | CASSYSTRGASYEQYF
TRBJ2-7 | NA | 17 | TRBV6-1 | NA | TGTGCCAGCAGTGACCCCTTTGGAGGTTCCAGCTCCTACGAGCAGTACTTC | CASSDPFGGSSSYEQYF
TRBJ2-1 | few | 13 | TRBV10-1 | NA | TGCGCCAGCAAGGACCGAACCGACGGGGAGCAGTTCTTC | CASKDRTDGEQFF
TRBJ2-5 | NA | 12 | TRBV10-3 | NA | TGTGCCATCAGTGATGGTCAAGAGACCCAGTACTTC | CAISDGQETQYF
TRBJ2-3 | once | 16 | TRBV5-6 | TRBD2 | TGTGCCAGCAGCTTGGGACTAGCTGGACGAACAGATACGCAGTATTTT | CASSLGLAGRTDTQYF
TRBJ2-3 | NA | 17 | TRBV4-1 | TRBD2 | TGCGCCAGCAGCCAAGTCCGGACTAGCGGGAGCACAGATACGCAGTATTTT | CASSQVRTSGSTDTQYF
TRBJ2-7 | NA | 14 | TRBV6-1 | TRBD2 | TGTGCCAGCAGAAGACTAGCGGGAGGCTACGAGCAGTACTTC | CASRRLAGGYEQYF
TRBJ2-7 | NA | 15 | TRBV5-1 | NA | TGCGCCAGCAGCTTGGCGGCCCCGTCTACCTACGAGCAGTACTTC | CASSLAAPSTYEQYF
TRBJ2-7 | NA | 15 | TRBV7-7 | NA | TGTGCCAGCAGCCCGGGTCCTGGGAGTTCCTACGAGCAGTACTTC | CASSPGPGSSYEQYF
TRBJ2-1 | NA | 13 | TRBV7-9 | TRBD2 | TGTGCCAGCATGTCTAGCGGGTCCAATGAGCAGTTCTTC | CASMSSGSNEQFF
TRBJ1-1 | NA | 13 | TRBV18 | TRBD1 | TGTGCCAGCTCACAGGGGGCTGAGACTGAAGCTTTCTTT | CASSQGAETEAFF
TRBJ2-7 | many | 14 | TRBV7-2 | TRBD2 | TGTGCCAGCAGCATTAGCGGGATTCCCTACGAGCAGTACTTC | CASSISGIPYEQYF
TRBJ2-2 | NA | 15 | TRBV27 | NA | TGTGCCAGCAGCCGACAGCCGCGAGGCACCGGGGAGCTGTTTTTT | CASSRQPRGTGELFF
TRBJ1-2 | few | 14 | TRBV19 | NA | TGTGCCAGTAGTATTACCGGTATTAACTATGGCTACACCTTC | CASSITGINYGYTF
TRBJ1-1 | NA | 13 | TRBV6-5 | TRBD1 | TGTGCCAGCAGTTTCCACGAGACAGGGATAGCTTTCTTT | CASSFHETGIAFF
TRBJ1-4 | NA | 15 | TRBV28 | NA | TGTGCCAGCAGTTTTGGGGGATCTTATAATGAAAAACTGTTTTTT | CASSFGGSYNEKLFF
TRBJ1-1 | NA | 12 | TRBV6-1 | TRBD1 | TGTGCCAGCAACAGACAGGGCACTGAAGCTTTCTTT | CASNRQGTEAFF
TRBJ1-5 | many | 15 | TRBV28 | NA | TGTGCCAGCAGTTCCCTGGCGGGGGGGGTTCAGCCCCAGCATTTT | CASSSLAGGVQPQHF
TRBJ2-7 | NA | 14 | TRBV5-1 | TRBD1 | TGCGCCAGCAGCCCCGACAGGGAACTCTACGAGCAGTACTTC | CASSPDRELYEQYF
TRBJ1-3 | NA | 15 | TRBV5-1 | NA | TGCGCCAGCAGCTCGACAGGCCTCTCTGGAAACACCATATATTTT | CASSSTGLSGNTIYF
TRBJ2-1 | NA | 15 | TRBV5-1 | NA | TGCGCCAGCAGCTTGGTAAAGGCAACCTACAATGAGCAGTTCTTC | CASSLVKATYNEQFF
TRBJ2-5 | few | 15 | TRBV5-1 | NA | TGCGCCAGCAGCCCAGGACGGGGCCAAGGGGAGACCCAGTACTTC | CASSPGRGQGETQYF
TRBJ2-5 | NA | 14 | TRBV19 | TRBD2 | TGTGCCAGTAGTAGCGGGAGGGTGGGGAAGACCCAGTACTTC | CASSSGRVGKTQYF
TRBJ1-1 | NA | 14 | TRBV11-1 | NA | TGTGCCAGCAGCTTAGACCAAGGGAGCACTGAAGCTTTCTTT | CASSLDQGSTEAFF
TRBJ1-1 | NA | 14 | TRBV29-1 | NA | TGCAGCGTTGCCGGCGGGGCCTGGGTAGCTGAAGCTTTCTTT | CSVAGGAWVAEAFF
TRBJ1-4 | NA | 12 | TRBV30 | NA | TGTGACTGGAGTGCAGGAAGTGAAAAACTGTTTTTT | CDWSAGSEKLFF
TRBJ2-3 | NA | 16 | TRBV27 | TRBD1 | TGTGCCAGCAGCATTCAAGGGACAGGGGGCTTGAATACGCAGTATTTT | CASSIQGTGGLNTQYF
TRBJ2-7 | once | 12 | TRBV6-6 | NA | TGTGCCAGCAGTTACCACAACTACGAGCAGTACTTC | CASSYHNYEQYF
TRBJ2-5 | few | 14 | TRBV5-6 | NA | TGTGCCAGCAGCTTGGGCCACAGGTCGGGGACCCAGTACTTC | CASSLGHRSGTQYF
TRBJ2-1 | NA | 15 | TRBV29-1 | NA | TGCAGCGTTCATAATAGCGGCAACTCCTACAATGAGCAGTTCTTC | CSVHNSGNSYNEQFF
TRBJ1-3 | few | 17 | TRBV28 | NA | TGTGCCAGCAGCAAACGGCTCTGGGGGCCATATGGAAACACCATATATTTT | CASSKRLWGPYGNTIYF
TRBJ1-1 | few | 15 | TRBV10-3 | TRBD1 | TGTGCCATCAGTGAGACAGGGGAGAAGAACACTGAAGCTTTCTTT | CAISETGEKNTEAFF